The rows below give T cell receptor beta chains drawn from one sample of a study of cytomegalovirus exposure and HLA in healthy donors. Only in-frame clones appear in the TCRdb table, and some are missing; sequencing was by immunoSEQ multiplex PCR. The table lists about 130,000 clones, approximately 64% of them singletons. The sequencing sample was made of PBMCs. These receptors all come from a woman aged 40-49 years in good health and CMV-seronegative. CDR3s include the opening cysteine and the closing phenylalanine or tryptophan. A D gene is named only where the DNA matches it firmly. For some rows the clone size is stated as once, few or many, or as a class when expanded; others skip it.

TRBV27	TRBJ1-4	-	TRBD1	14	TGTGCCAGCAGTTCCAGGGCAGGGGGTGAAAAACTGTTTTTT	CASSSRAGGEKLFF
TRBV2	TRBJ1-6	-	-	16	TGTGCCAGCAGTGAAGGTGGTAGGGAGTATAATTCACCCCTCCACTTT	CASSEGGREYNSPLHF
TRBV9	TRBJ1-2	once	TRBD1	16	TGTGCCAGCAGCGAGAGGGGGGACAGCTTCAACTATGGCTACACCTTC	CASSERGDSFNYGYTF
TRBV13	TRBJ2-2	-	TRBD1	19	TGTGCCAGCAGCTTAGACGGAAGGGACAGGGGTATTCCCACCGGGGAGCTGTTTTTT	CASSLDGRDRGIPTGELFF
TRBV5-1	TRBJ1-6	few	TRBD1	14	TGCGCCAGCAGCTTACAGGGGGGTAATTCACCCCTCCACTTT	CASSLQGGNSPLHF
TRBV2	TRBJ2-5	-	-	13	TGTGCCAGCAGCGAACTCCCGGGAGAGACCCAGTACTTC	CASSELPGETQYF
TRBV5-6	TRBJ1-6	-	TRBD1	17	TGTGCCAGCAGCTTGGGACAGGGAGCCTCCTATAATTCACCCCTCCACTTT	CASSLGQGASYNSPLHF
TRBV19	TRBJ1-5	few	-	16	TGTGCCAGTACCGCACAGGGTTCCTTAAGGAATCAGCCCCAGCATTTT	CASTAQGSLRNQPQHF
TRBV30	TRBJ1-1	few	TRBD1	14	TGTGCCTGGAGGGGGGACAGACTGAACACTGAAGCTTTCTTT	CAWRGDRLNTEAFF
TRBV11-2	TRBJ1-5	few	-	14	TGTGCCAGCAGCCTAGGACACCTCAATCAGCCCCAGCATTTT	CASSLGHLNQPQHF
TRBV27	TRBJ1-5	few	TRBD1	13	TGTGCCACCGGACAGGGAAGCAATCAGCCCCAGCATTTT	CATGQGSNQPQHF
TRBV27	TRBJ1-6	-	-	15	TGTGCCAGCAGTTGGGGGGGGATCTATAATTCACCCCTCCACTTT	CASSWGGIYNSPLHF
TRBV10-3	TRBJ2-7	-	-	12	TGTGCCATCGGACAGAGCTCCTACGAGCAGTACTTC	CAIGQSSYEQYF
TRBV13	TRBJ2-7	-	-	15	TGTGCCAGCACCCCGTGGCAGGGCAAAACTTACGAGCAGTACTTC	CASTPWQGKTYEQYF
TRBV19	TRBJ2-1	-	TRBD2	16	TGTGCCAGTAGTATCCCAACTAGCGGGGGCTACAATGAGCAGTTCTTC	CASSIPTSGGYNEQFF
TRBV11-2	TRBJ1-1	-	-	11	TGTGCCAGCAGCATAGGGCCCGAAGCTTTCTTT	CASSIGPEAFF
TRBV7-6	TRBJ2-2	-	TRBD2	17	TGTGCCAGCAGCTCGACTAGCGGGGGGTTCATCACCGGGGAGCTGTTTTTT	CASSSTSGGFITGELFF
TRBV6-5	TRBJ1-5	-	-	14	TGTGCCAGCAAACCCGGGGGTAGCAATCAGCCCCAGCATTTT	CASKPGGSNQPQHF
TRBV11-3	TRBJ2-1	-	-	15	TGTGCCAGCGGCCGGGGGTCAAGCTCCTACAATGAGCAGTTCTTC	CASGRGSSSYNEQFF